This TCR beta chain was captured in a study of T cell clonotyping in hematopoietic cell transplantation. Profiled with immunoSEQ multiplex PCR; TCRdb holds only in-frame clones, not every one. The table shows around 10,000 clones, with over 85% occurring only once. As to this clone: Its antigen is as yet unknown.

Trimming cost V 4 bases and J 6 bases; bases outside gene matches: 5. Germline CDR1 and CDR2: SGHTS and YDEGEE. The CDR3 runs 13 residues. Whole-study results and caveats: At the given depth, recipient repertoires were over 97% de novo clonotypes. Cells were unsorted, so CD4 and CD8 contributions were not separated. Recipient TCR diversity dropped after transplant; expanded clonotypes rose from day 30 to 180.

The TCR originated in a male patient aged 45-60 years who had an allogeneic stem cell transplant from a related donor, so T cells may come from the graft donor. Some clones in this sample may be carry-over from other donors' samples. Sequencing was performed on PBMCs, taken 100 days after allogeneic stem cell transplant. The chain links TRBV5-8 to TRBJ2-7; TRBD1 matches 9 bases. CDR3 DNA sequence: TGTGCCAGCAGCGGCGGGACAGGGTCCGAGCAGTACTTC. It is translated as CASSGGTGSEQYF.